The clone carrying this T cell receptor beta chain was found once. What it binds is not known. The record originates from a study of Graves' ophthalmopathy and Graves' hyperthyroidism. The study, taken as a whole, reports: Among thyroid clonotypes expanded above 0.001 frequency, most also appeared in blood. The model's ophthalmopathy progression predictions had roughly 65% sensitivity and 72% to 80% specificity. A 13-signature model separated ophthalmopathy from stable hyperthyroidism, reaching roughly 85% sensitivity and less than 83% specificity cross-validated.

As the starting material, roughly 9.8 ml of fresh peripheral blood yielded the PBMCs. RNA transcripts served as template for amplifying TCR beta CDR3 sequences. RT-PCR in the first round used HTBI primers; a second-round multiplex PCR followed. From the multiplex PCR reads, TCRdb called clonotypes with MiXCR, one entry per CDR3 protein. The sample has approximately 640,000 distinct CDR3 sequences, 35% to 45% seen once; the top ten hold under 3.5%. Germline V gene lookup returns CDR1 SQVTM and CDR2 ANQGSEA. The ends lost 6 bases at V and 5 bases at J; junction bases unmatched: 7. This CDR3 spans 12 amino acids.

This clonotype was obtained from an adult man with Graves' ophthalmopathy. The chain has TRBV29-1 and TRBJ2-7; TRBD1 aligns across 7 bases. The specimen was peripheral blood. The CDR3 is CSVPTGSHEQYF. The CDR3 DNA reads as TGCAGCGTCCCGACAGGGTCCCACGAGCAGTACTTC.